This is a list of T cell receptor beta chains from one sample in a study of CD8 T cells in ankylosing spondylitis. TCRdb processed the 5' RACE reads anew with MiXCR; each CDR3 protein has one entry. The sample yields approximately 550,000 distinct CDR3 sequences, roughly an eighth seen once. The sequencing sample was made of blood, either unsorted or a sorted T cell fraction (not recorded which). Source of these receptors: a male donor with ankylosing spondylitis. Each CDR3 is given without its conserved first and last residue. Each record gives: clone size, V gene, D gene, CDR3 protein. The D gene is left open where the match is weak. Where a row states a size, it is once, few, many or the class of an expanded clone; other rows omit it.

abundance: .; v_gene: TRBV20-1; d_gene: .; CDR3aa: SASLPTGFKQY
abundance: .; v_gene: TRBV6-2/TRBV6-3; d_gene: .; CDR3aa: ASSYSRTGTGELF
abundance: .; v_gene: TRBV4-2; d_gene: TRBD2; CDR3aa: ASSQLAVPRGYNEQF
abundance: few; v_gene: TRBV20-1; d_gene: .; CDR3aa: SARYDEQF
abundance: .; v_gene: TRBV5-1; d_gene: .; CDR3aa: ASSLAPKGVAF
abundance: few; v_gene: TRBV6-6; d_gene: .; CDR3aa: ASTERGQALH
abundance: many; v_gene: TRBV29-1; d_gene: TRBD1; CDR3aa: SVEETGGDTYEQY
abundance: .; v_gene: TRBV9; d_gene: .; CDR3aa: ASSLSPGFSYNEQF
abundance: few; v_gene: TRBV18; d_gene: TRBD1; CDR3aa: ASSPFLTGTGPYNEQF
abundance: many; v_gene: TRBV20-1; d_gene: TRBD2; CDR3aa: SALPRAGPYNEQF
abundance: many; v_gene: TRBV5-1; d_gene: TRBD2; CDR3aa: ASSLPLAGVGADTQY
abundance: .; v_gene: TRBV20-1; d_gene: .; CDR3aa: SARIGLGNQPQH
abundance: .; v_gene: TRBV3-1; d_gene: .; CDR3aa: ASSQVGGYEQF
abundance: few; v_gene: TRBV15; d_gene: TRBD2; CDR3aa: ATSSGSGSSYEQY
abundance: many; v_gene: TRBV19; d_gene: TRBD1; CDR3aa: ASSPDRFTGELF
abundance: many; v_gene: TRBV10-3; d_gene: .; CDR3aa: AISESGTRETQY
abundance: .; v_gene: TRBV4-2; d_gene: TRBD1; CDR3aa: ASSQDLWGQGLYNEQF
abundance: few; v_gene: TRBV11-2; d_gene: TRBD2; CDR3aa: ASSRARTSGRDEQF
abundance: .; v_gene: TRBV20-1; d_gene: TRBD1; CDR3aa: SAIGTGNSPLH
abundance: few; v_gene: TRBV7-9; d_gene: .; CDR3aa: ASSLGSSAEQY
abundance: few; v_gene: TRBV28; d_gene: TRBD1; CDR3aa: ASRFGQGADTQY
abundance: few; v_gene: TRBV5-1; d_gene: TRBD2; CDR3aa: ASSSLDRLAADTDTQY
abundance: few; v_gene: TRBV6-2/TRBV6-3; d_gene: .; CDR3aa: ASSYGSLLYEQY
abundance: few; v_gene: TRBV6-1; d_gene: .; CDR3aa: ASSEIGDNYGYT
abundance: few; v_gene: TRBV11-3; d_gene: .; CDR3aa: ASSRDGEQF
abundance: few; v_gene: TRBV3-1; d_gene: .; CDR3aa: ASSQAGLATGELF
abundance: many; v_gene: TRBV5-6; d_gene: .; CDR3aa: ASSPALHSYNEQF
abundance: many; v_gene: TRBV7-6; d_gene: .; CDR3aa: ASGRGTEAF
abundance: many; v_gene: TRBV29-1; d_gene: .; CDR3aa: SVPPEGDTQY
abundance: .; v_gene: TRBV7-9; d_gene: TRBD2; CDR3aa: ASSPPRLAGGEQF
abundance: many; v_gene: TRBV12-3/TRBV12-4; d_gene: TRBD1; CDR3aa: ASSGDRVITGELF
abundance: .; v_gene: TRBV20-1; d_gene: TRBD2; CDR3aa: SARGREWGDEQF
abundance: .; v_gene: TRBV3-2; d_gene: .; CDR3aa: ASSQVRSYEQY
abundance: many; v_gene: TRBV5-1; d_gene: .; CDR3aa: ASSSRQETQY
abundance: few; v_gene: TRBV29-1; d_gene: .; CDR3aa: SVSVRGWDTEAF